This T cell receptor beta chain derives from a study of T cells in Graves' hyperthyroidism and ophthalmopathy. Amplification of TCR beta CDR3 regions was performed using RNA transcripts as template. Primed by the HTBI set, a first-round RT-PCR was run on the TCR CDR3. TCRdb reprocessed the multiplex PCR reads with MiXCR, giving one entry per CDR3 protein. The sample contains some 570,000 distinct CDR3 sequences, 14% of which appear only once. The CDR3 is 16 amino acids. Deletions cut 6 bases from V and 5 bases from J, with 23 bases between. The sample holds many counts of this clonotype. The specimen sequenced was blood. The sequence derives from a woman aged 18 to 35 with Graves' ophthalmopathy. The V gene is TRBV12-3 or TRBV12-4, the J gene TRBJ2-7, with a weak D call TRBD2 (6 bases). The CDR3, as DNA: TGTGCCAGCAGCCTGCGGGGTAAGGGTTTAATGGACGAGCAGTACTTC. It is translated as CASSLRGKGLMDEQYF.